Listed below are T cell receptor beta chains from one sample, sequenced in a study of blood T cell repertoires in COVID-19. This table comes from immunoSEQ multiplex PCR, and its TCRdb copy is limited to in-frame clones, with some not included. The table has roughly 38,000 clones, roughly 86% seen once. Material for sequencing was peripheral blood. These receptors originate from a man in his fifties in a cohort sampled during active COVID-19. CDR3s include the opening cysteine and the closing phenylalanine or tryptophan. D genes are given only for firm matches. Part of the rows lack a size; the others show once, few, many or a class for expanded clones.

V gene	J gene	D gene	clone size	CDR3 DNA	CDR3 protein
TRBV19	TRBJ2-1	.	.	TGTGCCAGTAGTCCCTCCGGCAGGGTTCTCTCCTACAATGAGCAGTTCTTC	CASSPSGRVLSYNEQFF
TRBV11-3	TRBJ2-3	.	once	TGTGCCAGCAGCTTGGGCCTTGAAAATACGCAGTATTTT	CASSLGLENTQYF
TRBV19	TRBJ2-1	TRBD1	once	TGTGCCAGTAGTTATTATTTGGGACAGGGCGGGGACGAGCAGTTCTTC	CASSYYLGQGGDEQFF
TRBV11-3	TRBJ2-5	.	.	TGTGCCAGCAGCTCCTGGGGCGGGGCGTACCAAGAGACCCAGTACTTC	CASSSWGGAYQETQYF
TRBV19	TRBJ2-1	TRBD2	.	TGTGCCAGTACTCCACTGGCTAGCGGGGGTAATGAGCAGTTCTTC	CASTPLASGGNEQFF
TRBV5-4	TRBJ2-3	TRBD1	.	TGTGCCAGCAGCGCGACCACAGGGGGCATTGCAGATACGCAGTATTTT	CASSATTGGIADTQYF
TRBV3-1/TRBV3-2	TRBJ1-6	.	.	TGTGCCAGCAGCCAAGTCTCAGGTGGCTCACCCCTCCACTTT	CASSQVSGGSPLHF
TRBV23-1	TRBJ1-6	TRBD1	.	TGCGCCAGCAGACACGGGACAGGGGGCGATGTTGGTTCACCCCTCCACTTT	CASRHGTGGDVGSPLHF
TRBV6-2/TRBV6-3	TRBJ1-2	.	.	TGTGCCAGCAGTTACACCCAGGGGTATCATGGCTACACCTTC	CASSYTQGYHGYTF
TRBV11-1	TRBJ2-7	.	few	TGTGCCAGCAGCACATCGGCCCTAGAGGTCTCCTACGAGCAGTACTTC	CASSTSALEVSYEQYF
TRBV7-3	TRBJ2-5	.	.	TGTGCCAGCAGCCCGGCCGGGGGTCTTGAGACCCAGTACTTC	CASSPAGGLETQYF
TRBV14	TRBJ2-3	TRBD2	.	TGTGCCAGCAGCCCCGCTAGCGGGACGCCTACAGATACGCAGTATTTT	CASSPASGTPTDTQYF
TRBV5-4	TRBJ1-2	.	.	TGTGCCAGCAGCCCCGGGGGGGTTCGGACACAAGCTAACTATGGCTACACCTTC	CASSPGGVRTQANYGYTF
TRBV7-9	TRBJ2-1	TRBD1	.	TGTGCCAGCAGCTTAAAATTCGGACAGGGATTAATTTACAATGAGCAGTTCTTC	CASSLKFGQGLIYNEQFF
TRBV5-1	TRBJ1-6	TRBD1	.	TGCGCCAGCAGCTGGACAGGGAATTCACCCCTCCACTTT	CASSWTGNSPLHF
TRBV9	TRBJ2-3	TRBD1	.	TGTGCCAGCAGCGCTGGACAGGGCGAGTCAGATACGCAGTATTTT	CASSAGQGESDTQYF
TRBV7-2	TRBJ2-5	TRBD1	.	TGTGCCAGCAGCTTAGCGGGACAGGGTGGAAAAGAGACCCAGTACTTC	CASSLAGQGGKETQYF
TRBV10-3	TRBJ2-6	.	.	TGTGCCATCAGTGGTTGGGCACAAAAAGACTCTGGGGCCAACGTCCTGACTTTC	CAISGWAQKDSGANVLTF
TRBV5-1	TRBJ1-1	TRBD1	.	TGCGCCACCAAGACAGGGGGGGATAACACTGAAGCTTTCTTT	CATKTGGDNTEAFF
TRBV29-1	TRBJ2-5	.	.	TGCAGCGTTGAAGAGGGGAGGGAGACCCAGTACTTC	CSVEEGRETQYF
TRBV7-2	TRBJ2-5	.	.	TGTGCCAGCAGCCCTCTTAGCGCGGAGACCCAGTACTTC	CASSPLSAETQYF
TRBV9	TRBJ2-1	TRBD2	.	TGTGCCAGCAGCGTAAATCTAGCGGATATTTACAATGAGCAGTTCTTC	CASSVNLADIYNEQFF
TRBV7-2	TRBJ2-5	TRBD2	.	TGTGCCAGCAGCTCTTTACTAGCGGGGGCACAAGAGACCCAGTACTTC	CASSSLLAGAQETQYF
TRBV4-2	TRBJ2-2	.	.	TGTGCCAGCAGCCAAGTCCTGAACACCGGGGAGCTGTTTTTT	CASSQVLNTGELFF
TRBV9	TRBJ1-5	.	few	TGTGCCAGCAGCTCACTTAGCAATCAGCCCCAGCATTTT	CASSSLSNQPQHF
TRBV28	TRBJ2-1	.	.	TGTGCCAGCAGTCCCGACAGGCCCTTAAGCTCCTACAATGAGCAGTTCTTC	CASSPDRPLSSYNEQFF
TRBV5-6	TRBJ2-3	TRBD1	.	TGTGCCAGCAGCTGGACAGGGGCTAGCACAGATACGCAGTATTTT	CASSWTGASTDTQYF
TRBV7-2	TRBJ2-1	.	.	TGTGCCAGCAGCCTCCCGAGACTAACATATGAGCAGTTCTTC	CASSLPRLTYEQFF
TRBV28	TRBJ1-5	.	.	TGTGCCAGCATTGGGAGCCATAGCAATCAGCCCCAGCATTTT	CASIGSHSNQPQHF